These 5 T cell receptor beta chains came from one sample sequenced in a study of control samples from healthy donors and cancer patients. Only in-frame clones appear in the TCRdb table, and some are missing; sequencing was by immunoSEQ multiplex PCR. The table has some 150,000 clones, about 95% seen once; the top ten hold 11% to 15%. Sequencing input: PBMCs. The receptors here all came from a man in his sixties with colorectal cancer.

The chain recombines TRBV6-5 with TRBJ1-3; D gene unclear. CDR1 is MNHEY, CDR2 SVGAGI, per germline. This CDR3 has 14 residues. Trimming pared 6 bases from V and 4 bases from J, leaving 13 bases between. As DNA, the CDR3 is TGTGCCAGCAGCTCTCAAGGTTGGGGAAACACCATATATTTT. This sequence encodes CASSSQGWGNTIYF.

The genes are TRBV5-1 and TRBJ1-5; TRBD1 aligns across 8 bases. CDR1 and CDR2 from the germline V gene are SGHRS and YFSETQ. The CDR3 runs 15 residues. Losses at the gene ends were 3 bases for V and 6 bases for J; bases not matched to a gene: 8. The CDR3: CASSSGTGGSQPQHF. The CDR3 DNA sequence: TGCGCCAGCAGCTCGGGGACAGGCGGGAGTCAGCCCCAGCATTTT.

The chain links TRBV9 to TRBJ2-3; D is perhaps TRBD1 or TRBD2 (5 bases each). This CDR3 region has 15 residues. V lost 7 bases, J lost 0 bases, and 15 bases lay in between. Per the germline V gene, CDR1 is SGDLS and CDR2 is YYNGEE. CDR3 sequence: CASAYEGSSTDTQYF. In nucleotides, the CDR3 is TGTGCCAGCGCCTACGAGGGGTCTAGCACAGATACGCAGTATTTT.

As concerns this clone: One end of the junction does not line up with germline, which may come from a read error. The chain is built from TRBV5-6 and TRBJ1-2, with D tentatively TRBD1 (5 bases). The CDR3 is 13 amino acids. CDR1 and CDR2 (germline): SGHDT, YYEEEE. CDR3 in DNA: TGTGCCAGCATCTTCGGGACGGCCTATGGCCACACCTTC. Amino acids: CASIFGTAYGHTF.

The chain couples TRBV18 to TRBJ2-6, with D tentatively TRBD2 (6 bases). The CDR3 has 18 amino acids. V lost 3 bases to trimming and J lost 0 bases, with 15 bases between them. The V gene's germline CDR1 is KGHSH and CDR2 LQKENI. The CDR3 loop reads CASSPAGGANSGANVLTF. CDR3 coding DNA: TGTGCCAGCTCACCCGCCGGAGGGGCCAACTCTGGGGCCAACGTCCTGACTTTC.